These 13 T cell receptor beta chains share one sample of origin, sequenced in a study of radiotherapy plus CTLA-4 blockade in lung cancer. The table came from immunoSEQ multiplex PCR; TCRdb's copy has only in-frame clones and leaves some out. The table records 40,000 to 50,000 clones, about 81% of them present only once. The material sequenced was peripheral blood, taken from a patient treated with radiotherapy plus ipilimumab. The source of these receptors is a human donor with non-small cell lung cancer who had stable disease on radiotherapy plus ipilimumab.

The chain is built from TRBV30 and TRBJ2-1, with D possibly TRBD1 on 5 matching bases. CDR3 size: 12 residues. Trimming stripped 0 bases from V and 7 bases from J, with 7 bases between. CDR1 is GTSNPN and CDR2 is SVGIG in the germline V gene (reference sequence). CDR3 in amino acids: CAWSVHRNEQFF. Here the CDR3 DNA reads TGTGCCTGGAGTGTACACAGGAATGAGCAGTTCTTC.

As regards this clone: This CDR3 is also generated by other DNA sequences in the sample. The chain is built from TRBV27 and TRBJ2-7; TRBD2 aligns across 11 bases. The CDR3 runs to 14 residues. Germline V gene lookup returns CDR1 MNHEY and CDR2 SMNVEV (reference sequence). J was trimmed by 3 bases and V by 2 bases; bases with no gene match: 0. The CDR3 DNA is TGTGCCAGCAGTTTAGGGACTAGCGGCTACGAGCAGTACTTC. Translating gives CASSLGTSGYEQYF.

This clone came up a few times. CDR3 sequence: CASSYLRNTEAFF. The DNA of the CDR3 is TGTGCCAGCAGTTACCTCAGGAACACTGAAGCTTTCTTT. The rearrangement links TRBV6-5 to TRBJ1-1; D remains unclear. CDR1 and CDR2 (germline): MNHEY, SVGAGI. The CDR3 is 13 amino acids. Trimming removed 2 bases from V and 1 base from J, with 5 bases in between.

The chain joins TRBV7-8 to TRBJ2-2; 7 nucleotides match TRBD1. Per the germline V gene, CDR1 is SGHVS and CDR2 is FQNEAQ. The J segment lost 6 bases and the V segment lost 3 bases, leaving 7 bases of the junction unmatched. The CDR3 is 15 amino acids. CDR3 region: CASSFVRGQAGELFF. The DNA of the CDR3 is TGTGCCAGCAGCTTTGTTAGGGGGCAGGCCGGGGAGCTGTTTTTT.

This clone was seen a few times. The V and J genes are TRBV4-3 and TRBJ2-3; TRBD2 matches 9 bases. CDR3 size: 16 residues. V lost 4 bases, J lost 5 bases, and 10 bases stayed unmatched. Germline values: CDR1 LGHNA, CDR2 YSLEER. The CDR3 DNA reads TGCGCCAGCAGCCTGGGGGGGACTAGCAGGGGAGATACGCAGTATTTT. Its protein product is CASSLGGTSRGDTQYF.

The chain joins TRBV28 to TRBJ1-2; perhaps TRBD1 as D (6 bases). This CDR3 has 15 residues. Trimming took 7 bases from V and 6 from J, leaving 21 bases between them. From germline, CDR1 is MDHEN and CDR2 SYDVKM. For the CDR3, the DNA is TGTGCCAGCAACCCTGGGGGCCTCCTGGGGAATGGCTACACCTTC. Protein product: CASNPGGLLGNGYTF.

This clone was recorded once. The gene calls are TRBV28 and TRBJ2-7; 9 bases agree with TRBD1. V shed 5 bases, J shed 4 bases, and the junction held 12 bases outside the gene matches. The CDR3 sequence is 16 residues long. CDR1 is MDHEN, CDR2 SYDVKM, per germline. The CDR3 is CASSLRQGGQIYEQYF. CDR3 bases: TGTGCCAGCAGTCTACGACAGGGGGGACAGATATACGAGCAGTACTTC. Combining the CDR3 with reference TRBV28 and TRBJ2-7 gives the whole variable domain DVKVTQSSRYLVKRTGEKVFLECVQDMDHENMFWYRQDPGLGLRLIYFSYDVKMKEKGDIPEGYSVSREKKERFSLILESASTNQTSMYLCASSLRQGGQIYEQYFGPGTRLTVT.

The chain recombines TRBV4-3 with TRBJ1-1; 8 bases are shared with TRBD1. V gave up 2 bases and J gave up 5 bases; unmatched junction bases: 19. Germline values: CDR1 LGHNA, CDR2 YSLEER. The CDR3 runs 19 residues. The CDR3 loop is CASSQTTGVVRGGGTEAFF. The CDR3 DNA sequence: TGCGCCAGCAGCCAAACGACAGGGGTGGTAAGGGGTGGGGGGACTGAAGCTTTCTTT.

CDR3 DNA: TGTGCCAGCAGTGAGGGGGCTCTGGCGTATCAGCCCCAGCATTTT. This codes for CASSEGALAYQPQHF. V usage is TRBV6-1 and J usage is TRBJ1-5, with D perhaps TRBD1 (6 bases). This CDR3 spans 15 amino acids. Trimming took 3 bases from V and 5 from J, leaving 14 bases between them. The germline V gene encodes CDR1 MNHNS and CDR2 SASEGT.

The rearrangement links TRBV27 to TRBJ2-7, with TRBD2 as a possible D gene (6 bases). Germline assignment: CDR1 MNHEY and CDR2 SMNVEV (reference sequence). V dropped 6 bases and J dropped 2 bases, with 14 bases sitting between them. The CDR3 is 14 residues long. This CDR3 is CASRMRSGPYEQYF. CDR3 coding DNA: TGTGCCAGCAGGATGCGTAGCGGTCCCTACGAGCAGTACTTC.

In its sample, this clone was seen once. Here the CDR3 DNA reads TGTGCCAGCAGCTTAGCACCCAGCGGGACCTCCTACGAGCAGTACTTC. Translation gives CASSLAPSGTSYEQYF. The V gene is TRBV7-2, the J gene TRBJ2-7, with TRBD2 identical over 7 bases. Germline V gives CDR1 SGHTA, CDR2 FQGNSA. Losses at the gene ends were 0 bases for V and 0 bases for J; bases not matched to a gene: 5. There are 16 residues in the CDR3.

This clone turned up a few times. The chain links TRBV15 to TRBJ2-3; 12 bases align to TRBD2. Germline V CDR1 and CDR2: LNHNV, YYDKDF (reference sequence). V lost 4 bases to trimming and J lost 2 bases; unmatched junction nucleotides: 1. The CDR3 totals 15 residues. The CDR3 loop reads CATSTSGRATDTQYF. CDR3 nucleotides: TGTGCCACCAGCACTAGCGGGAGGGCCACAGATACGCAGTATTTT.

The gene calls are TRBV27 and TRBJ2-1; 14 bases are shared with TRBD2. Trimming took 5 bases from V and 4 from J; bases not matched to a gene: 10. Germline values: CDR1 MNHEY, CDR2 SMNVEV (reference sequence). The CDR3 contains 18 residues. The DNA for the CDR3 is TGTGCCAGCAGTACGTCACGGGGACTAGCGGGAGAATACAATGAGCAGTTCTTC. Its protein is CASSTSRGLAGEYNEQFF.